The present T cell receptor beta chain was sequenced within a study of neurological immune-mediated disorders. This clonotype has more than one count but fewer than ten. A clone one base away is much larger, so this may be a read error. Trimming took off 5 bases at V and 6 bases at J, with 11 bases between the two ends. This CDR3 region has 13 residues. Looked up from germline, CDR1 is SGHTA and CDR2 is FQGNSA. Each TCR transcript was tagged with a 10-nucleotide random UMI during 5'RACE. MiXCR was run by TCRdb on the 5' RACE reads, yielding one entry per CDR3 protein. The table has 85,000 to 100,000 distinct CDR3 sequences, roughly 3.5% seen once.

The sample was PBMCs. This clonotype was obtained from a woman in her late teens or twenties with multiple sclerosis. This rearrangement joins TRBV7-2 to TRBJ1-5; D remains unclear. The CDR3 nucleotides are TGTGCCAGCAGCCTGCTTTGTGGTCAGCCCCAGCATTTT. It codes for CASSLLCGQPQHF.